These T cell receptor beta chains were read from a single sample in a study of T cell changes during pregnancy in multiple sclerosis. Clones were read by immunoSEQ multiplex PCR, and TCRdb kept only the in-frame ones, dropping some. Among 30,000 to 45,000 clones, about 93% were seen once, and the ten largest hold 0.43%. Sequences were derived from CD4+ T cells from peripheral blood mononuclear cells, sampled in the third trimester of pregnancy. All receptors derive from a female donor with multiple sclerosis, enrolled in a pregnancy study. CDR3s include the opening cysteine and the closing phenylalanine or tryptophan. The order of the fields is J gene, V gene, D gene, clone size, CDR3 DNA, CDR3 protein. The D gene is left open where the match is weak. Expanded clones are given a class, and other clones once, few, many or no size at all.

J: TRBJ1-3; V: TRBV9; D: NA; size: NA; DNA: TGTGCCAGCAGCGTAATGCCCCAAATAGGACAGTCCCCTGGAAACACCATATATTTT; CDR3: CASSVMPQIGQSPGNTIYF
J: TRBJ1-4; V: TRBV9; D: TRBD1; size: NA; DNA: TGTGCCAGCAGCGTAGGGACAGGGATTTACGAAAAACTGTTTTTT; CDR3: CASSVGTGIYEKLFF
J: TRBJ2-5; V: TRBV5-4; D: NA; size: NA; DNA: TGTGCCAGCAGCTTGGGGGGCGCTTCGAAAGAGACCCAGTACTTC; CDR3: CASSLGGASKETQYF
J: TRBJ1-1; V: TRBV14; D: NA; size: NA; DNA: TGTGCCAGCAGCCAACTCCTAGCGGGCACTGAAGCTTTCTTT; CDR3: CASSQLLAGTEAFF
J: TRBJ2-1; V: TRBV29-1; D: TRBD1; size: NA; DNA: TGCAGCGTGGACCGGGACAGGGGGCCCAATGAGCAGTTCTTC; CDR3: CSVDRDRGPNEQFF
J: TRBJ2-1; V: TRBV18; D: TRBD2; size: NA; DNA: TGTGCCAGCTCACCAGCGGGAGGTGTAAATGAGCAGTTCTTC; CDR3: CASSPAGGVNEQFF
J: TRBJ2-7; V: TRBV5-1; D: NA; size: once; DNA: TGCGCCAGCAGCAAACGGACGGGAACATACGAGCAGTACTTC; CDR3: CASSKRTGTYEQYF
J: TRBJ2-2; V: TRBV7-2; D: TRBD1; size: NA; DNA: TGTGCCAGCAGCGCCGGACAGGGGTCGACCGGGGAGCTGTTTTTT; CDR3: CASSAGQGSTGELFF
J: TRBJ2-3; V: TRBV29-1; D: NA; size: NA; DNA: TGCAGCGTTGAAGGTGGGAGAAACGCAGATACGCAGTATTTT; CDR3: CSVEGGRNADTQYF
J: TRBJ1-1; V: TRBV28; D: TRBD1; size: NA; DNA: TGTGCCAGCAGTACAGGGGCAACTAGGGCTGAAGCTTTCTTT; CDR3: CASSTGATRAEAFF
J: TRBJ2-3; V: TRBV2; D: TRBD1; size: NA; DNA: TGTGCCAGCAGTGCCCGACAGGGGGGAAGCACAGATACGCAGTATTTT; CDR3: CASSARQGGSTDTQYF
J: TRBJ2-7; V: TRBV2; D: TRBD2; size: NA; DNA: TGTGCCTGTGCTTCCGGGACTAGCGGGAGTGTCGCCTACGAGCAGTACTTC; CDR3: CACASGTSGSVAYEQYF
J: TRBJ1-3; V: TRBV28; D: TRBD1; size: once; DNA: TGTGCCAGCAGTTCCCACGGGACAGGGGAGCGGAACACCATATATTTT; CDR3: CASSSHGTGERNTIYF
J: TRBJ1-3; V: TRBV11-2; D: NA; size: NA; DNA: TGTGCCAGCAGCTCCCGAAGACAGATCTCTGGAAACACCATATATTTT; CDR3: CASSSRRQISGNTIYF
J: TRBJ2-7; V: TRBV5-4; D: TRBD2; size: NA; DNA: TGTGCCAGCAGACCGGGACTAGCGGCGGACTACGAGCAGTACTTC; CDR3: CASRPGLAADYEQYF
J: TRBJ2-7; V: TRBV19; D: TRBD1; size: NA; DNA: TGTGCCAGTAGTGCACTCCGGGACAGGGGGTACGAGCAGTACTTC; CDR3: CASSALRDRGYEQYF
J: TRBJ2-7; V: TRBV25-1; D: NA; size: NA; DNA: TGTGCCAGCAGTGGGACCGGACTGTTATACGAGCAGTACTTC; CDR3: CASSGTGLLYEQYF
J: TRBJ1-4; V: TRBV5-1; D: NA; size: NA; DNA: TGCGCCAGCAGCGCTAACAGGGTCCAGTTAGGTGAAAAACTGTTTTTT; CDR3: CASSANRVQLGEKLFF
J: TRBJ1-6; V: TRBV6-1; D: TRBD1; size: NA; DNA: TGTGCCAGCCAGACAGGGACTAATTCACCCCTCCACTTT; CDR3: CASQTGTNSPLHF
J: TRBJ2-1; V: TRBV12-5; D: TRBD2; size: NA; DNA: TGTGCTAGTGGTTCCGGGACTAGCGGGAGCTACAATGAGCAGTTCTTC; CDR3: CASGSGTSGSYNEQFF
J: TRBJ2-7; V: TRBV10-3; D: TRBD2; size: NA; DNA: TGTGCCATCAGTGAGACTAGCGGTCCCTCCTACGAGCAGTACTTC; CDR3: CAISETSGPSYEQYF
J: TRBJ1-5; V: TRBV28; D: NA; size: NA; DNA: TGTGCCAGCAGTCCTTCTGCCTCGAGTGGTAGAAATCAGCCCCAGCATTTT; CDR3: CASSPSASSGRNQPQHF
J: TRBJ1-2; V: TRBV27; D: TRBD1; size: NA; DNA: TGTGCCAGCAGCTTTATCGGACAGGGCGTTTATGGCTACACCTTC; CDR3: CASSFIGQGVYGYTF
J: TRBJ2-7; V: TRBV30; D: NA; size: NA; DNA: TGTGCCTGGAGTCCGTACTACGAGCAGTACTTC; CDR3: CAWSPYYEQYF
J: TRBJ1-1; V: TRBV25-1; D: NA; size: NA; DNA: TGTGCCAGCAGTGGCCTCCCGCCCGCCAGGGCTTTCTTT; CDR3: CASSGLPPARAFF
J: TRBJ2-3; V: TRBV5-4; D: NA; size: NA; DNA: TGTGCCAGCAGCTTACCAGGGTCCGGCACAGATACGCAGTATTTT; CDR3: CASSLPGSGTDTQYF
J: TRBJ2-1; V: TRBV7-3; D: NA; size: NA; DNA: TGTGCCAGCAGCTCCTCTAGCGTGCAGTTCTTC; CDR3: CASSSSSVQFF
J: TRBJ1-1; V: TRBV6-5; D: NA; size: NA; DNA: TGTGCCAGCAAACACCTCTCGGTCGAGGGAACTGAAGCTTTCTTT; CDR3: CASKHLSVEGTEAFF
J: TRBJ2-2; V: TRBV5-8; D: NA; size: NA; DNA: TGTGCCAGCAGCTTGGTCAGGGCTGCCACCGGGGAGCTGTTTTTT; CDR3: CASSLVRAATGELFF